A single sample gave rise to the 27 T cell receptor beta chains below, sequenced in a study of cytomegalovirus exposure and HLA in healthy donors. The PCR ran on 60 Vbeta and 13 Jbeta primers. The table came from immunoSEQ multiplex PCR; TCRdb's copy has only in-frame clones and leaves some out. The repertoire holds about 93,000 clones, with approximately 68% as singletons. Sequencing used PBMCs. Receptors originate from a boy aged 5 to 17 in good health and CMV-seropositive.

J is TRBJ2-1 and V is TRBV15; 7 bases align to TRBD1. The CDR3 sequence is 15 residues long. V lost 0 bases, J lost 3 bases, and 2 bases stayed unmatched. Looked up from germline, CDR1 is LNHNV and CDR2 is YYDKDF (reference sequence). The DNA for the CDR3 is TGTGCCACCAGCAGAGATAGGGGGCACTACAATGAGCAGTTCTTC. Protein product: CATSRDRGHYNEQFF.

Only a few counts were recorded for this clone. J is TRBJ1-2 and V is TRBV5-4, with 9 nucleotides matching TRBD1. This CDR3 is built from 17 residues. The germline gives CDR1 SGHNT, CDR2 YYREEE (reference sequence). The V segment lost 3 bases and the J segment 0 bases; nucleotides outside the gene matches: 9. This chain's CDR3 is CASSSGQGKVSNYGYTF. The CDR3 region has the DNA TGTGCCAGCAGCTCTGGACAGGGGAAAGTATCTAACTATGGCTACACCTTC.

The chain joins TRBV7-9 to TRBJ1-1, with D hard to call. The ends were cut back, 9 bases at V and 4 bases at J, with 6 bases in the middle. The CDR3 sequence is 10 residues long. Germline V lookup: CDR1 SEHNR, CDR2 FQNEAQ (reference sequence). CDR3 sequence reads: CASSLTEAFF. CDR3 coding DNA: TGTGCCAGTAGTCTCACTGAAGCTTTCTTT. The variable domain in full, completed from reference TRBV7-9 and TRBJ1-1, reads DTGVSQNPRHKITKRGQNVTFRCDPISEHNRLYWYRQTLGQGPEFLTYFQNEAQLEKSRLLSDRFSAERPKGSFSTLEIQRTEQGDSAMYLCASSLTEAFFGQGTRLTVV.

In nucleotides, the CDR3 is TGTGCCAGCACCACGGACATTTTCACTGAAGCTTTCTTT. Translated: CASTTDIFTEAFF. The chain uses TRBV6-5 and TRBJ1-1, with a possible D match to TRBD1 (5 bases). The CDR3 totals 13 residues. With 7 bases removed from V and 4 bases from J, the gap between germline ends came to 13 bases. Germline CDR1 and CDR2: MNHEY and SVGAGI.

This rearrangement joins TRBV7-2 to TRBJ1-4; 9 bases fit TRBD1. The CDR3 totals 15 residues. CDR1 is SGHTA and CDR2 is FQGNSA in the germline V gene. V lost 3 bases to trimming and J lost 7 bases; unmatched junction nucleotides: 6. DNA of the CDR3: TGTGCCAGCAGCTTCCAGACAGGGGGGAGTGAAAAACTGTTTTTT. It encodes CASSFQTGGSEKLFF.

The chain has TRBV5-1 and TRBJ2-3; no reliable D call. There are 15 residues in the CDR3. Looked up from germline, CDR1 is SGHRS and CDR2 is YFSETQ. V dropped 0 bases and J dropped 6 bases, with 14 bases sitting between them. The CDR3 nucleotides are TGCGCCAGCAGCTTGGTAGGCGGAGATGGGGATACGCAGTATTTT. This encodes CASSLVGGDGDTQYF.

The J gene is TRBJ2-7, the V gene TRBV7-8, with 7 bases aligning to TRBD2. The V gene's germline CDR1 is SGHVS and CDR2 FQNEAQ. This CDR3 region has 17 residues. Unmatched junction bases numbered 14, after V lost 2 bases and J lost 4 bases. The DNA for the CDR3 is TGTGCCAGCAGCTTAAATAAACCGGGGAGGGACCTTTACGAGCAGTACTTC. Encoded protein: CASSLNKPGRDLYEQYF.

The chain combines TRBV5-4 with TRBJ1-1; 10 bases are shared with TRBD1. CDR1 is SGHNT and CDR2 is YYREEE in the germline V gene (reference sequence). The CDR3 extends over 16 amino acids. With 4 bases clipped from V and 3 bases from J, the junction kept 9 bases outside the gene matches. The CDR3 nucleotides read TGTGCCAGCAGCCTACCGGAGGACAGGGGGGACACTGAAGCTTTCTTT. As protein: CASSLPEDRGDTEAFF.

This clone was observed a few times. One end of the junction does not line up with germline, which may come from a read error. This chain connects TRBV5-1 to TRBJ1-1, with TRBD1 as a possible D gene (6 bases). Germline loops: CDR1 SGHRS, CDR2 YFSETQ. The CDR3 contains 14 residues. The CDR3, as DNA: TGCGCCAGCAGCGTCTCAGGGGTGAAAACTGAAGCTTTCTTT. Protein sequence: CASSVSGVKTEAFF.

The gene calls are TRBV7-9 and TRBJ2-7; D is possibly TRBD1 (6 bases). CDR1 and CDR2 (germline): SEHNR, FQNEAQ (reference sequence). V gave up 3 bases and J gave up 4 bases, with 10 bases separating them. This CDR3 comprises 13 residues. The CDR3 here is CASSFQGPYEQYF. Written as DNA, the CDR3 is TGTGCCAGCAGCTTCCAGGGGCCGTACGAGCAGTACTTC.

The V and J genes are TRBV7-2 and TRBJ1-1, with TRBD1 matching 8 bases. With 4 bases clipped from V and 5 bases from J, the junction kept 6 bases outside the gene matches. The CDR3 covers 14 residues. CDR1 and CDR2 from the germline V gene are SGHTA and FQGNSA. The CDR3 DNA reads TGTGCCAGCAGCTCCAGTTACAGGGGGACTGAAGCTTTCTTT. This codes for CASSSSYRGTEAFF.

There are a few counts of this clone. V gene TRBV19 combines with J gene TRBJ1-1; 8 bases align to TRBD1. The CDR3 runs 16 residues. J lost 0 bases, V lost 4 bases, and 7 bases had no gene match. Germline assignment: CDR1 LNHDA and CDR2 SQIVND (reference sequence). The chain's CDR3 is CASSTRRTGLNTEAFF. The CDR3 DNA sequence: TGTGCCAGTAGTACCCGGCGGACAGGGCTGAACACTGAAGCTTTCTTT. The variable domain in full, with the rest retrieved from reference TRBV19 and TRBJ1-1, is DGGITQSPKYLFRKEGQNVTLSCEQNLNHDAMYWYRQDPGQGLRLIYYSQIVNDFQKGDIAEGYSVSREKKESFPLTVTSAQKNPTAFYLCASSTRRTGLNTEAFFGQGTRLTVV.

The genes are TRBV27 and TRBJ2-3; 7 bases match TRBD2. The CDR3 is made up of 15 amino acids. V dropped 3 bases and J dropped 2; count of bases not matched to a gene: 5. Germline-derived CDR1 and CDR2 are MNHEY and SMNVEV (reference sequence). CDR3 sequence (DNA): TGTGCCAGCAGTTTTATAGCGGGTAACACAGATACGCAGTATTTT. Amino acid sequence: CASSFIAGNTDTQYF.

This clone was picked up a small number of times. The CDR3 sequence: CASAEGKYEQYF. CDR3 DNA: TGTGCCAGCGCGGAGGGGAAGTACGAGCAGTACTTC. This chain joins TRBV5-6 and TRBJ2-7; perhaps TRBD2 as D (6 bases). V lost 7 bases, J lost 4 bases, and 12 bases lay in between. The CDR3 is 12 amino acids. Germline CDR1 reads SGHDT; CDR2 reads YYEEEE. Filled out from reference TRBV5-6 and TRBJ2-7, the complete variable domain reads DAGVTQSPTHLIKTRGQQVTLRCSPKSGHDTVSWYQQALGQGPQFIFQYYEEEERQRGNFPDRFSGHQFPNYSSELNVNALLLGDSALYLCASAEGKYEQYFGPGTRLTVT.

The V call is TRBV2, the J call TRBJ1-6; 7 bases line up with TRBD1. Germline V gene sequence: CDR1 SNHLY, CDR2 FYNNEI. The J segment lost 3 bases and the V segment lost 3 bases, leaving 5 bases of the junction unmatched. This CDR3 has 16 amino acids. The DNA of the CDR3 is TGTGCCAGCAGTGACTTTACAGGGGTCTATAATTCACCCCTCCACTTT. Protein sequence: CASSDFTGVYNSPLHF.

This clone was counted only a few times. The chain links TRBV5-1 to TRBJ2-7; 10 positions match TRBD1. The CDR3 runs to 16 residues. The V gene's germline CDR1 is SGHRS and CDR2 YFSETQ. V shed 0 bases and J 4 bases; nucleotides not matched to a gene: 7. DNA for the CDR3: TGCGCCAGCAGCTTGGCTGGGACAGGGGAAATGTACGAGCAGTACTTC. It yields the protein CASSLAGTGEMYEQYF.

The rearrangement links TRBV29-1 to TRBJ1-1; the D gene is possibly TRBD1 (6 bases). Per the germline V gene, CDR1 is SQVTM and CDR2 is ANQGSEA. This CDR3 region has 13 residues. V lost 7 bases, J lost 4 bases, and 16 bases lay in between. CDR3 protein: CSARRQGSTEAFF. In nucleotides, the CDR3 is TGCAGCGCAAGGAGGCAGGGGAGCACTGAAGCTTTCTTT.

This sequence joins TRBV7-8 and TRBJ2-1; 7 positions match TRBD1. The CDR3 is 14 amino acids. Germline lookup yields CDR1 SGHVS and CDR2 FQNEAQ. J gave up 8 bases and V 6 bases, and 10 bases lay outside the gene matches. Here the CDR3 reads CASSSWGQRDEQFF. CDR3 DNA sequence: TGTGCCAGCAGTTCATGGGGACAGAGAGATGAGCAGTTCTTC.

J is TRBJ2-1 and V is TRBV30; D uncertain. Trimming took 2 bases from V and 3 from J, leaving 14 bases between them. The CDR3 totals 15 residues. The germline V gene encodes CDR1 GTSNPN and CDR2 SVGIG (reference sequence). CDR3 sequence: CAWSPAPLNYNEQFF. DNA of the CDR3: TGTGCCTGGAGTCCCGCCCCCCTAAACTACAATGAGCAGTTCTTC.

J is TRBJ1-4 and V is TRBV7-9; D gene ambiguous. From germline, CDR1 is SEHNR and CDR2 FQNEAQ (reference sequence). The CDR3 is 15 residues long. Trimming removed 2 bases from V and 1 base from J, with 8 bases in between. Here the CDR3 reads CASSLREQTNEKLFF. Here the CDR3 DNA reads TGTGCCAGCAGCTTAAGGGAGCAAACTAATGAAAAACTGTTTTTT.

This clone was observed a handful of times. The rearrangement uses TRBV19 and TRBJ1-1, with 8 bases that match TRBD1. The CDR3 extends over 14 amino acids. V lost 4 bases to trimming and J lost 4 bases; unmatched junction nucleotides: 5. Germline V gives CDR1 LNHDA, CDR2 SQIVND (reference sequence). For the CDR3, the DNA is TGTGCCAGTAGTAGGACAGGGACGCTCACTGAAGCTTTCTTT. Encoded protein: CASSRTGTLTEAFF.

The genes are TRBV6-5 and TRBJ2-1, with D unclear. The CDR3 is 15 amino acids. Looked up from germline, CDR1 is MNHEY and CDR2 is SVGAGI. The V gene lost 5 bases and the J gene lost 2 bases, with 13 bases spanning the gap. CDR3 region: CASSPRLNPYNEQFF. The CDR3 DNA reads TGTGCCAGCAGTCCACGACTGAACCCCTACAATGAGCAGTTCTTC.

This chain joins TRBV7-9 and TRBJ2-3, with D possibly matching TRBD2 (6 bases). The CDR3 runs to 18 residues. With 4 bases removed from V and 0 bases from J, the gap between germline ends came to 20 bases. Germline CDR1 SEHNR, CDR2 FQNEAQ (reference sequence). For the CDR3, the DNA is TGTGCCAGCAGCTCGGTCCGGGAGAGAGATTCAAGCACAGATACGCAGTATTTT. Translated: CASSSVRERDSSTDTQYF.

The chain is built from TRBV2 and TRBJ1-1; D unresolved. Germline assignment: CDR1 SNHLY and CDR2 FYNNEI. V was trimmed by 1 base and J by 1 base, leaving 7 bases between them. This CDR3 comprises 14 residues. The chain's CDR3 is CASSEVRGNTEAFF. The CDR3 bases are TGTGCCAGCAGTGAAGTCCGGGGGAACACTGAAGCTTTCTTT.

This clone occurred a few times. V is TRBV7-2 and J is TRBJ2-7; no reliable D call. This CDR3 is 13 amino acids long. V was trimmed by 5 bases and J by 2 bases, leaving 10 bases between them. From germline, CDR1 is SGHTA and CDR2 FQGNSA. CDR3 in amino acids: CASSGRTAYEQYF. CDR3 nucleotide sequence: TGTGCCAGCAGCGGGCGCACGGCCTACGAGCAGTACTTC.

The rearrangement links TRBV10-1 to TRBJ1-2; D is perhaps TRBD1 (5 bases). The V end lost 0 bases, the J end lost 3 bases, and 5 bases lay between the germline ends. Germline V gene lookup returns CDR1 WNHNN and CDR2 SYGVQD (reference sequence). This CDR3 spans 13 amino acids. The CDR3 DNA reads as TGCGCCAGCAGTGAGTCCAGGGACTATGGCTACACCTTC. It yields the protein CASSESRDYGYTF.

The chain is built from TRBV5-1 and TRBJ2-1; possibly TRBD1 for D (6 bases). The CDR3 extends over 15 amino acids. With 5 bases removed from V and 0 bases from J, the gap between germline ends came to 12 bases. The V gene's germline CDR1 is SGHRS and CDR2 YFSETQ. The CDR3, as DNA: TGCGCCAGCAGAAAGGACAGAAGCTCCTACAATGAGCAGTTCTTC. It encodes CASRKDRSSYNEQFF.